These T cell receptor beta chains were read from a single sample in a study of blood T cell repertoires in COVID-19. The protocol was immunoSEQ multiplex PCR, while the TCRdb copy is restricted to in-frame clones and leaves out a portion. Found here are fewer than 85,000 clones, about four fifths of them singletons; the top ten hold about 3.8%. The sequenced sample was peripheral blood. Receptors originate from a woman in her fifties or sixties with acute or convalescent COVID-19. CDR3s include the opening cysteine and the closing phenylalanine or tryptophan. The D gene is left open where the match is weak. Rows may omit the clone size; those that give it use once, few, many or a size class.

V: TRBV7-3; J: TRBJ2-1; D: TRBD2; size: NA; CDR3: CASSLSGGYNEQFF; DNA: TGTGCCAGCAGCCTTAGCGGGGGCTACAATGAGCAGTTCTTC
V: TRBV24-1; J: TRBJ2-2; D: TRBD2; size: NA; CDR3: CATSDPGGQSGELFF; DNA: TGTGCCACCAGTGATCCGGGGGGGCAAAGCGGGGAGCTGTTTTTT
V: TRBV4-1; J: TRBJ1-2; D: TRBD1; size: once; CDR3: CASSPRTGWLDGYTF; DNA: TGCGCCAGCAGCCCGCGGACAGGCTGGCTTGATGGCTACACCTTC
V: TRBV5-8; J: TRBJ1-2; D: NA; size: NA; CDR3: CASSSVPRFDEAGYTF; DNA: TGTGCCAGCAGCTCGGTCCCCCGGTTTGACGAGGCCGGCTACACCTTC
V: TRBV6-5; J: TRBJ2-7; D: NA; size: NA; CDR3: CASSYDSSYEQYF; DNA: TGTGCCAGCAGTTACGACAGCTCCTACGAGCAGTACTTC
V: TRBV14; J: TRBJ1-1; D: NA; size: once; CDR3: CASSQVQAKNTEAFF; DNA: TGTGCCAGCAGCCAAGTGCAGGCAAAGAACACTGAAGCTTTCTTT
V: TRBV7-8; J: TRBJ1-2; D: TRBD1; size: NA; CDR3: CASSRGQESYGYTF; DNA: TGTGCCAGCAGCCGCGGACAGGAGTCCTATGGCTACACCTTC
V: TRBV7-6; J: TRBJ2-1; D: TRBD2; size: NA; CDR3: CASSPRWSGVYNEQFF; DNA: TGTGCCAGCAGCCCTCGGTGGAGCGGGGTGTACAATGAGCAGTTCTTC
V: TRBV20-1; J: TRBJ2-4; D: NA; size: NA; CDR3: CSASKSIGGVIQYF; DNA: TGCAGTGCTAGTAAATCTATTGGCGGGGTTATACAGTACTTC
V: TRBV2; J: TRBJ2-3; D: TRBD2; size: NA; CDR3: CASSEIGGGGTDTQYF; DNA: TGTGCCAGCAGTGAAATCGGTGGGGGGGGCACAGATACGCAGTATTTT
V: TRBV28; J: TRBJ2-7; D: NA; size: once; CDR3: CASSSPGGGGSYEQYF; DNA: TGTGCCAGCAGTTCCCCCGGGGGCGGGGGCTCCTACGAGCAGTACTTC
V: TRBV18; J: TRBJ1-6; D: NA; size: NA; CDR3: CASSRLREYNSPLHF; DNA: TGTGCCAGCTCAAGATTAAGGGAGTATAATTCACCCCTCCACTTT
V: TRBV28; J: TRBJ2-3; D: TRBD2; size: NA; CDR3: CASSRRLAGSDTQYF; DNA: TGTGCCAGCAGCCGACGACTAGCGGGGTCGGATACGCAGTATTTT
V: TRBV2; J: TRBJ1-4; D: NA; size: NA; CDR3: CASSGQPLTNEKLFF; DNA: TGTGCCAGCAGTGGACAGCCTCTCACTAATGAAAAACTGTTTTTT
V: TRBV23-1; J: TRBJ2-5; D: NA; size: NA; CDR3: CVPSLREGLGGQETQYF; DNA: TGCGTCCCCAGTCTTCGAGAGGGCCTGGGTGGCCAAGAGACCCAGTACTTC
V: TRBV5-1; J: TRBJ2-6; D: NA; size: NA; CDR3: CASSPRQVPGSGANVLTF; DNA: TGCGCCAGCAGCCCACGACAGGTACCCGGTTCTGGGGCCAACGTCCTGACTTTC
V: TRBV13; J: TRBJ1-2; D: TRBD1; size: once; CDR3: CASSLGAQGNYGYTF; DNA: TGTGCCAGCAGTTTGGGGGCACAGGGGAACTATGGCTACACCTTC
V: TRBV2; J: TRBJ2-3; D: TRBD2; size: NA; CDR3: CASGREGLTDTQYF; DNA: TGTGCCAGCGGGCGGGAGGGCCTCACAGATACGCAGTATTTT
V: TRBV5-1; J: TRBJ1-2; D: NA; size: once; CDR3: CASSLVSGNGYTF; DNA: TGCGCCAGCAGCTTGGTGTCGGGGAATGGCTACACCTTC
V: TRBV2; J: TRBJ1-2; D: NA; size: NA; CDR3: CASSEIPQSGYGYTF; DNA: TGTGCCAGCAGTGAAATCCCTCAGTCGGGGTATGGCTACACCTTC
V: TRBV6-5; J: TRBJ1-1; D: NA; size: NA; CDR3: CASSWTMNTEAFF; DNA: TGTGCCAGCAGTTGGACAATGAACACTGAAGCTTTCTTT
V: TRBV19; J: TRBJ1-1; D: NA; size: NA; CDR3: CASSPLGGRNTEAFF; DNA: TGTGCCAGTAGTCCCTTGGGGGGGAGGAACACTGAAGCTTTCTTT
V: TRBV27; J: TRBJ1-1; D: TRBD1; size: NA; CDR3: CASSLGRIGDRGRLNTEAFF; DNA: TGTGCCAGCAGTTTAGGGAGAATAGGGGACAGGGGGCGCTTGAACACTGAAGCTTTCTTT
V: TRBV12-3/TRBV12-4; J: TRBJ2-5; D: TRBD1; size: few; CDR3: CASSTDRGKTQYF; DNA: TGTGCCAGCAGTACGGACAGGGGAAAGACCCAGTACTTC
V: TRBV11-1; J: TRBJ2-5; D: TRBD2; size: NA; CDR3: CASNERGVQETQYF; DNA: TGTGCCAGTAACGAGCGGGGGGTACAAGAGACCCAGTACTTC
V: TRBV18; J: TRBJ2-3; D: NA; size: NA; CDR3: CASSLGRARDTQYF; DNA: TGTGCCAGCTCACTCGGGCGGGCGCGGGATACGCAGTATTTT
V: TRBV23-1; J: TRBJ1-1; D: NA; size: NA; CDR3: CASNYNRLNTEAFF; DNA: TGCGCCAGCAATTATAACAGATTGAACACTGAAGCTTTCTTT
V: TRBV2; J: TRBJ1-2; D: NA; size: NA; CDR3: CASSVVGGATRGYTF; DNA: TGTGCCAGCAGTGTGGTCGGCGGAGCTACAAGGGGCTACACCTTC
V: TRBV2; J: TRBJ1-2; D: NA; size: NA; CDR3: CASNSLTGSWGYTF; DNA: TGTGCCAGCAATTCGCTGACAGGCAGTTGGGGCTACACCTTC
V: TRBV6-2/TRBV6-3; J: TRBJ2-3; D: NA; size: NA; CDR3: CASSYSAARGDTQYF; DNA: TGTGCCAGCAGTTACTCGGCGGCGCGTGGAGATACGCAGTATTTT
V: TRBV3-1/TRBV3-2; J: TRBJ1-1; D: NA; size: NA; CDR3: CASRKERRDRAFF; DNA: TGTGCCAGCAGAAAGGAGAGGAGGGATCGGGCTTTCTTT
V: TRBV5-1; J: TRBJ2-3; D: NA; size: once; CDR3: CASRRLVSTDTQYF; DNA: TGCGCCAGCAGGCGGCTCGTTAGCACAGATACGCAGTATTTT
V: TRBV29-1; J: TRBJ1-2; D: NA; size: NA; CDR3: CSVGTSVNYGYTF; DNA: TGCAGCGTTGGGACATCCGTTAACTATGGCTACACCTTC
V: TRBV19; J: TRBJ2-7; D: NA; size: NA; CDR3: CASSIARSTRAYEQYF; DNA: TGTGCCAGTAGTATAGCCCGCAGTACTCGGGCCTACGAGCAGTACTTC
V: TRBV11-3; J: TRBJ2-7; D: NA; size: NA; CDR3: CASSLGGPPLEQYF; DNA: TGTGCCAGCAGCTTAGGTGGGCCTCCCCTCGAGCAGTACTTC
V: TRBV7-9; J: TRBJ1-5; D: NA; size: NA; CDR3: CASSEGGSHQPQHF; DNA: TGTGCCAGCAGCGAGGGAGGGTCGCATCAGCCCCAGCATTTT